This T cell receptor beta chain came from a study of blood T cell repertoires in COVID-19. Across the whole study: Whether acute or convalescent, the COVID-19 samples came from the United States, Italy and Spain.

Data came from immunoSEQ multiplex PCR; TCRdb stores just in-frame clones and leaves some out. The repertoire holds 150,000 or so clones, 75% to 90% seen once, with 10% to 15% in the top ten. Between the trimmed V and J ends, which lost 4 bases and 1 base, there was a span of 15 bases. The CDR3 runs 16 residues. Germline V gene data show CDR1 as MNHEY and CDR2 as SVGAGI. The sample comprised peripheral blood. This TCR was sampled from a man younger than 35 with COVID-19, enrolled during active disease. The chain has TRBV6-5 and TRBJ2-3; a possible D gene is TRBD2 (6 bases). The CDR3 reads CASSFLPGLGTDTQYF. The CDR3 bases are TGTGCCAGCAGTTTCCTACCGGGACTCGGCACAGATACGCAGTATTTT.